These T cell receptor beta chains were read from a single sample in a study of blood T cell repertoires in COVID-19. TCRdb's copy holds only in-frame clones and misses some; the assay was immunoSEQ multiplex PCR. The sample holds approximately 100,000 clones, over 65% seen once. The sequencing input was peripheral blood. The receptor source for this set is a human donor in a cohort sampled during active COVID-19. Both conserved end residues are part of each CDR3. Fields, in order: J gene, V gene, D gene, clone size, CDR3 protein, CDR3 DNA. D genes are given only for firm matches. Clone size is shown for a subset of rows, as once, few, many or a class of expanded clone.

j_call: TRBJ1-1
v_call: TRBV5-5
d_call: -
clone_size: -
cdr3_aa: CASSMGPDTEAFF
cdr3_nt: TGTGCCAGCAGCATGGGGCCAGACACTGAAGCTTTCTTT

j_call: TRBJ1-4
v_call: TRBV4-3
d_call: -
clone_size: -
cdr3_aa: CASSQTLGRGNEKLFF
cdr3_nt: TGCGCCAGCAGCCAAACTTTGGGCAGGGGTAATGAAAAACTGTTTTTT

j_call: TRBJ2-7
v_call: TRBV18
d_call: -
clone_size: -
cdr3_aa: CASSGGEQYF
cdr3_nt: TGTGCCAGCTCCGGGGGAGAGCAGTACTTC

j_call: TRBJ2-6
v_call: TRBV5-6
d_call: TRBD1
clone_size: -
cdr3_aa: CASSFRGLSSSGANVLTF
cdr3_nt: TGTGCCAGCAGCTTTAGGGGGCTCTCCAGCTCTGGGGCCAACGTCCTGACTTTC

j_call: TRBJ1-4
v_call: TRBV6-5
d_call: -
clone_size: -
cdr3_aa: CASSYSGISGEKLFF
cdr3_nt: TGTGCCAGCAGTTACTCAGGGATCTCGGGGGAGAAACTGTTTTTT

j_call: TRBJ1-6
v_call: TRBV19
d_call: -
clone_size: -
cdr3_aa: CASSMRQGHSPLHF
cdr3_nt: TGTGCCAGTAGTATGAGGCAGGGGCACTCACCCCTCCACTTT

j_call: TRBJ2-7
v_call: TRBV30
d_call: TRBD2
clone_size: -
cdr3_aa: CAWTLAGTSNEQYF
cdr3_nt: TGTGCCTGGACATTAGCCGGGACTAGCAACGAGCAGTACTTC

j_call: TRBJ1-3
v_call: TRBV7-8
d_call: -
clone_size: -
cdr3_aa: CASSLPVGNTIYF
cdr3_nt: TGTGCCAGCAGCCTCCCGGTCGGAAACACCATATATTTT

j_call: TRBJ1-2
v_call: TRBV6-5
d_call: TRBD1
clone_size: -
cdr3_aa: CASSYHGGQDYGYTF
cdr3_nt: TGTGCCAGCAGTTACCATGGAGGACAGGACTATGGCTACACCTTC

j_call: TRBJ2-2
v_call: TRBV5-1
d_call: -
clone_size: once
cdr3_aa: CASSLAESGELFF
cdr3_nt: TGCGCCAGCAGCTTGGCCGAGAGCGGGGAGCTGTTTTTT

j_call: TRBJ2-2
v_call: TRBV5-4
d_call: -
clone_size: few
cdr3_aa: CASSSPTRTGELFF
cdr3_nt: TGTGCCAGCAGCTCCCCAACGAGGACCGGGGAGCTGTTTTTT

j_call: TRBJ1-1
v_call: TRBV2
d_call: -
clone_size: -
cdr3_aa: CASYSEGRNTEAFF
cdr3_nt: TGTGCCAGCTACTCGGAGGGCCGGAACACTGAAGCTTTCTTT